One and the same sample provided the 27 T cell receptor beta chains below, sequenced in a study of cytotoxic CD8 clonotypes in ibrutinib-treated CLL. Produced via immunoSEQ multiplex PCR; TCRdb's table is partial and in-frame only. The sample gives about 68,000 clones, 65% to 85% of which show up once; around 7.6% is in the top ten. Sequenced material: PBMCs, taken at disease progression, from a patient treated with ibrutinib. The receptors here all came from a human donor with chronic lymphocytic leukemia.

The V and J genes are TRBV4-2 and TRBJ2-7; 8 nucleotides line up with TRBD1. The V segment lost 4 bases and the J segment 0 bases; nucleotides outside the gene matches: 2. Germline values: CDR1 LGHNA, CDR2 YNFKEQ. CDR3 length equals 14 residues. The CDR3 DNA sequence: TGTGCCAGCAGCCGGGACAGGAGCTCCTACGAGCAGTACTTC. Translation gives CASSRDRSSYEQYF.

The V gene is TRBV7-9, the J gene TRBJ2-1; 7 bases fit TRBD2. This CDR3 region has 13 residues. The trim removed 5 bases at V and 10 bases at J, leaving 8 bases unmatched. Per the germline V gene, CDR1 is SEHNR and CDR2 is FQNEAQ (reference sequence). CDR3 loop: CASSPPSGVEQFF. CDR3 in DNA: TGTGCCAGCAGCCCTCCCAGCGGGGTGGAGCAGTTCTTC.

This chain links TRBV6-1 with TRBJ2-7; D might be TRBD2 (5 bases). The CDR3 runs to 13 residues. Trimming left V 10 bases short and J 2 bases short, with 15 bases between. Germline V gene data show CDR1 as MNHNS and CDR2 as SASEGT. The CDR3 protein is CATPEAGTYEQYF. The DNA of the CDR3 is TGTGCCACCCCTGAGGCCGGGACCTACGAGCAGTACTTC.

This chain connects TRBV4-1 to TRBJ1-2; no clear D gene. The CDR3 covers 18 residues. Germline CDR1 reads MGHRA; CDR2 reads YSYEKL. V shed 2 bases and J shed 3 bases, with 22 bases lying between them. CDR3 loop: CASSQPSKRPLGYYGYTF. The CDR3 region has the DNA TGCGCCAGCAGCCAACCGTCAAAACGACCCCTCGGGTACTATGGCTACACCTTC.

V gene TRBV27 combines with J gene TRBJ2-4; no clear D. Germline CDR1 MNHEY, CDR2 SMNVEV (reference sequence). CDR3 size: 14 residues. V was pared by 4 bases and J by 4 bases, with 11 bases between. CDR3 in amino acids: CASSSGALKNIQYF. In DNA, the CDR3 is TGTGCCAGCAGTTCGGGCGCGTTAAAAAACATTCAGTACTTC.

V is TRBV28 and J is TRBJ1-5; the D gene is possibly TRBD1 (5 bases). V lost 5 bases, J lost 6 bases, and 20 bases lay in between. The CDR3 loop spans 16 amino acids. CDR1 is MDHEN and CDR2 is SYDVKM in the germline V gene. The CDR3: CASSTPAGPVFQPQHF. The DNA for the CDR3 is TGTGCCAGCAGTACTCCAGCGGGGCCCGTTTTTCAGCCCCAGCATTTT.

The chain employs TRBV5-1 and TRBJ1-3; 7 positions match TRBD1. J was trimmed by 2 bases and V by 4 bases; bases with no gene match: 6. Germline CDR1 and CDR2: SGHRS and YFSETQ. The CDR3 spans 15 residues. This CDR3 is CASSRDRETGNTIYF. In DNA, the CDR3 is TGCGCCAGCAGCCGAGACAGGGAGACTGGAAACACCATATATTTT.

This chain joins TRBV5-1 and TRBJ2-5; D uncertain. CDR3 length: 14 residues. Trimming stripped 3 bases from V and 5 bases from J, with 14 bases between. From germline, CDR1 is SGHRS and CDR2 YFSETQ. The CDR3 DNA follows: TGCGCCAGCAGCTCCGGATCATTACGGGAGACCCAGTACTTC. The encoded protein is CASSSGSLRETQYF.

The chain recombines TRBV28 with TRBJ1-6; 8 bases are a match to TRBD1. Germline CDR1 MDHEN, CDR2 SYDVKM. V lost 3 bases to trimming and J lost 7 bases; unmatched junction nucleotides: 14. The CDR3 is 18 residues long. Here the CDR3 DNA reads TGTGCCAGCAGTTTGATGGACAGGGTGAATTATAGGAATTCACCCCTCCACTTT. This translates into CASSLMDRVNYRNSPLHF.

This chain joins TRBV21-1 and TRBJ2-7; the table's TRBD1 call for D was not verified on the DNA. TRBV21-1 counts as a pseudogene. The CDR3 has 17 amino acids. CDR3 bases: TGTGCCAGCAGCAAGCCGGGACAGGGGGCCCCATCCTACGAGCAGTACTTC. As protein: CASSKPGQGAPSYEQYF.

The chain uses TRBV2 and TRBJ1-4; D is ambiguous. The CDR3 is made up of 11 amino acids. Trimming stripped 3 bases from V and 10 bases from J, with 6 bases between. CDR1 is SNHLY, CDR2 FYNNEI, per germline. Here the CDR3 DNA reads TGTGCCAGCAGTGAGAGTGGAAAACTGTTTTTT. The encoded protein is CASSESGKLFF.

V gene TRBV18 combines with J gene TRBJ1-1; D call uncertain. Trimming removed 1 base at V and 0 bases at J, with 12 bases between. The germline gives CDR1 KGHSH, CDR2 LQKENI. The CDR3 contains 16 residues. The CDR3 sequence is CASSPRQSWMNTEAFF. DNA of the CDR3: TGTGCCAGCTCACCACGCCAGTCCTGGATGAACACTGAAGCTTTCTTT.

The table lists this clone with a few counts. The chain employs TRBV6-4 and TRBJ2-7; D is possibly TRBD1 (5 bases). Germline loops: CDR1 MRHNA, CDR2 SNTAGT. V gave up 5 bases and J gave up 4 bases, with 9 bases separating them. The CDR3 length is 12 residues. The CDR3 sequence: CASSRHRYEQYF. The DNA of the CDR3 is TGTGCCAGCAGTAGACACAGGTACGAGCAGTACTTC.

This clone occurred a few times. The CDR3 spells CASSSGQGGGYTF. CDR3 bases: TGCGCCAGCAGCTCAGGACAGGGTGGAGGCTACACCTTC. The chain combines TRBV5-1 with TRBJ1-2; 8 bases line up with TRBD1. Trimming cost V 3 bases and J 8 bases; bases outside gene matches: 6. Germline V gives CDR1 SGHRS, CDR2 YFSETQ. The CDR3 loop spans 13 amino acids.

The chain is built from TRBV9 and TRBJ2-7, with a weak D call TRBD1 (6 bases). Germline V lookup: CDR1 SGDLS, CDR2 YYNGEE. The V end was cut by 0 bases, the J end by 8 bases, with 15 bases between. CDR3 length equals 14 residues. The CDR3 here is CASSVGYRDKKQYF. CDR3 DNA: TGTGCCAGCAGCGTAGGCTACAGGGATAAAAAGCAGTACTTC.

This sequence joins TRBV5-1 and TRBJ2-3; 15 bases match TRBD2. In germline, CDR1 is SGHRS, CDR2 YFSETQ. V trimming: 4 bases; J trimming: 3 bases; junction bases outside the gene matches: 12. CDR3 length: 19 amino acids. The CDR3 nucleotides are TGCGCCAGCAGCCCCGGGACTAGCGGGAGGCCTAGACCTACAGATACGCAGTATTTT. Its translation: CASSPGTSGRPRPTDTQYF.

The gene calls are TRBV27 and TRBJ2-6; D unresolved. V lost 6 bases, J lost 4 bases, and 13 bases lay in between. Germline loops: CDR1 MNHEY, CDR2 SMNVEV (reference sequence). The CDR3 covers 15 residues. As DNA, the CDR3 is TGTGCCAGCAGACCCCGTCTTTCCGGGGCCAACGTCCTGACTTTC. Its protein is CASRPRLSGANVLTF.

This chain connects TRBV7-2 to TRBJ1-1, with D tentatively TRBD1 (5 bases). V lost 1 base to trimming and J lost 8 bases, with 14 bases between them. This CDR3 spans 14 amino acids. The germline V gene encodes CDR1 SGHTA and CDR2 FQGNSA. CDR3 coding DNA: TGTGCCAGCAGCTTAGGGGGGGTACTCGGCGAAGCTTTCTTT. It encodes CASSLGGVLGEAFF.

CDR3 nucleotide sequence: TGTGCCAGCACCCATAAGGACGGGCGCTCTGGAAACACCATATATTTT. Its translation is CASTHKDGRSGNTIYF. The chain joins TRBV7-9 to TRBJ1-3; no definite D call. V was pared by 7 bases and J by 0 bases, with 16 bases between. The CDR3 is 16 amino acids. Looked up from germline, CDR1 is SEHNR and CDR2 is FQNEAQ (reference sequence).

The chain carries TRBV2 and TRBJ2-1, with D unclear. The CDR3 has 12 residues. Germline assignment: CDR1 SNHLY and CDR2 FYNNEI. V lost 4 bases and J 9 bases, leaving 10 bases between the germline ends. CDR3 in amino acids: CASSGTPSEQFF. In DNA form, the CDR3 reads TGTGCCAGCAGTGGGACGCCGAGTGAGCAGTTCTTC. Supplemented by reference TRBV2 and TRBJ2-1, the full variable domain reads EPEVTQTPSHQVTQMGQEVILRCVPISNHLYFYWYRQILGQKVEFLVSFYNNEISEKSEIFDDQFSVERPDGSNFTLKIRSTKLEDSAMYFCASSGTPSEQFFGPGTRLTVL.

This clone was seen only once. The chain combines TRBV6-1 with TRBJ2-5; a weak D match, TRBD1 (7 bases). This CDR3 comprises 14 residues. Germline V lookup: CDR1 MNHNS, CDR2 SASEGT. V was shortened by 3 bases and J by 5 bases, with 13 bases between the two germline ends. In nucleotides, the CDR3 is TGTGCCAGCAGTGATAAGGGGGCGGGGGAGACCCAGTACTTC. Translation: CASSDKGAGETQYF.

The CDR3 region has the DNA TGCGCCAGCAGTGAGTCTTTGGGACAGGGTTTAACCGAGCAGTACTTC. Translating gives CASSESLGQGLTEQYF. The chain has TRBV10-1 and TRBJ2-7; 9 nucleotides match TRBD1. CDR1 WNHNN and CDR2 SYGVQD come from the germline V gene (reference sequence). Unmatched junction bases numbered 9, after V lost 0 bases and J lost 6 bases. CDR3 length equals 16 residues.

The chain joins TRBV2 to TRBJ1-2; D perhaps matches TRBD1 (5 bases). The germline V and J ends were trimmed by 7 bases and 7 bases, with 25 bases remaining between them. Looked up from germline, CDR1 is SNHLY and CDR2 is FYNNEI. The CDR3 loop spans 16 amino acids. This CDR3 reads CASTLLTRVSFVGYTF. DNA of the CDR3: TGTGCCAGCACCCTACTCACCAGGGTCTCGTTTGTTGGCTACACCTTC.

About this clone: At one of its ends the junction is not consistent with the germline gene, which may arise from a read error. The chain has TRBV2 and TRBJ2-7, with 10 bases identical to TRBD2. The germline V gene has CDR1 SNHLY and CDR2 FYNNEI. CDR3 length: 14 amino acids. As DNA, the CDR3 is TGTGCCAGCAGTAAAGCGGGAGGGCCGTACGAGCAGTACTTC. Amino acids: CASSKAGGPYEQYF. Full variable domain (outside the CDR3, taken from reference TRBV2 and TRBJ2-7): EPEVTQTPSHQVTQMGQEVILRCVPISNHLYFYWYRQILGQKVEFLVSFYNNEISEKSEIFDDQFSVERPDGSNFTLKIRSTKLEDSAMYFCASSKAGGPYEQYFGPGTRLTVT.

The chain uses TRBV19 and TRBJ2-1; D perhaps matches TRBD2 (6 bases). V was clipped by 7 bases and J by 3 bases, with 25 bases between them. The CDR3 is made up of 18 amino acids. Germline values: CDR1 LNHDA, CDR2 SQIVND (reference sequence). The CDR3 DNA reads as TGTGCCAGTACTCACTTTTTTCACCCCTCTAGCGTCTACAATGAGCAGTTCTTC. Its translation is CASTHFFHPSSVYNEQFF. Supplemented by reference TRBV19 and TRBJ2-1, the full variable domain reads DGGITQSPKYLFRKEGQNVTLSCEQNLNHDAMYWYRQDPGQGLRLIYYSQIVNDFQKGDIAEGYSVSREKKESFPLTVTSAQKNPTAFYLCASTHFFHPSSVYNEQFFGPGTRLTVL.

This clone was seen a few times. The CDR3 region has the DNA TGTGCCAGCAGCGCGATGACAGGGAACTATGGCTACACCTTC. It yields the protein CASSAMTGNYGYTF. The chain uses TRBV5-4 and TRBJ1-2, with 7 bases lining up with TRBD1. The CDR3 extends over 14 amino acids. CDR1 SGHNT and CDR2 YYREEE come from the germline V gene (reference sequence). V gave up 4 bases and J gave up 2 bases; unmatched junction bases: 5.

The CDR3 region is CASSFGTGSLYGYTF. The CDR3 DNA is TGCGCCAGCAGCTTTGGGACAGGGTCCCTCTATGGCTACACCTTC. V usage is TRBV5-1 and J usage is TRBJ1-2; TRBD1 agrees at 9 bases. From germline, CDR1 is SGHRS and CDR2 YFSETQ. The CDR3 spans 15 residues. The V segment lost 2 bases and the J segment 4 bases; nucleotides outside the gene matches: 6.